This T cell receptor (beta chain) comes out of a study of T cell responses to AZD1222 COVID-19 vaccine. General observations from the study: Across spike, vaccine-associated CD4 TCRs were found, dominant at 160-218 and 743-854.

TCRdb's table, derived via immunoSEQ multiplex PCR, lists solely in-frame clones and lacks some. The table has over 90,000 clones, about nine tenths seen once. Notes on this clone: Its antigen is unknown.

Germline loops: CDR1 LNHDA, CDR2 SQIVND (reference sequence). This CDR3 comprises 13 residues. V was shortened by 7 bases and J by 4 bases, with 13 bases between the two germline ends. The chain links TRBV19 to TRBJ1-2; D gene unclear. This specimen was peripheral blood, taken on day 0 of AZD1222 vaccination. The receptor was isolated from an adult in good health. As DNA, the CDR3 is TGTGCCAGTACTCGTTCGGTATTCTATGGCTACACCTTC. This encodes CASTRSVFYGYTF.